The 9 T cell receptor beta chains given below trace back to one sample, sequenced in a study of human T cells and chemical hapten exposure. Regarding time point: patch test 3, about 24 weeks after DPC sensitization. Treatment described: therapeutic diphenylcyclopropenone sensitization with weekly scalp DPC. Unfractionated whole blood served as the source for total RNA extraction. Each CDR3 protein is one row after TCRdb ran MiXCR on the RACE reads. The data show almost 40,000 distinct CDR3 sequences, with approximately 9.5% seen just once and over 20% held by the top ten. The material was whole blood, obtained in connection with sensitization to the hapten diphenylcyclopropenone (DPC). These receptor sequences come from a man between 50 and 59 years old with alopecia areata. Some clones in this sample may be carry-over from other donors' samples.

This clonotype was counted at least ten times. The chain couples TRBV19 to TRBJ2-7; D is possibly TRBD1 (6 bases). Per germline, CDR1 LNHDA and CDR2 SQIVND (reference sequence). V was cut by 4 bases and J by 6 bases, with 16 bases left in between. CDR3 size: 14 residues. The CDR3 sequence is CASSTKTTGTEQYF. CDR3 nucleotides: TGTGCCAGTAGTACGAAGACAACAGGGACCGAGCAGTACTTC.

A few counts support this clonotype. The rearrangement joins TRBV29-1 to TRBJ2-5; maybe TRBD1 (5 bases). This CDR3 region has 12 residues. Germline CDR1 and CDR2: SQVTM and ANQGSEA. The germline V and J ends were trimmed by 3 bases and 10 bases, with 15 bases remaining between them. CDR3: CSVDFRAIGQYF. The CDR3 region has the DNA TGCAGCGTTGATTTCAGGGCTATTGGCCAGTACTTC.

This clonotype has at least ten counts. The chain combines TRBV10-2 with TRBJ1-5; maybe TRBD1 (5 bases). The V gene's germline CDR1 is WSHSY and CDR2 SAAADI. V lost 4 bases and J 6 bases, leaving 10 bases between the germline ends. The CDR3 runs 13 residues. CDR3 protein: CASSGGEAQPQHF. The CDR3 DNA is TGCGCCAGCAGTGGAGGGGAGGCTCAGCCCCAGCATTTT.

This clonotype was recorded at least ten times. V usage is TRBV4-1 and J usage is TRBJ2-3, with unresolved D. The length of the CDR3 is 13 residues. The V end was cut by 2 bases, the J end by 4 bases, with 7 bases between. In germline, CDR1 is MGHRA, CDR2 YSYEKL. This CDR3 reads CASSQTTADTQYF. The CDR3 DNA reads as TGCGCCAGCAGCCAAACAACCGCAGATACGCAGTATTTT.

This rearrangement joins TRBV11-2 to TRBJ2-2; D may match TRBD1 or TRBD2 (5 bases each). The CDR3 covers 15 residues. The V gene's germline CDR1 is SGHAT and CDR2 FQNNGV. Trimming removed 6 bases at V and 7 bases at J, with 18 bases between. The chain's CDR3 is CASSPGPTTSGELFF. The CDR3 nucleotides read TGTGCCAGCAGTCCGGGACCCACCACCAGCGGGGAGCTGTTTTTT.

In this sample, this clonotype turned up many times. The chain employs TRBV5-1 and TRBJ2-5, with TRBD2 matching over 10 bases. J lost 5 bases, V lost 2 bases, and 6 bases had no gene match. Germline CDR1 reads SGHRS; CDR2 reads YFSETQ. The CDR3 loop spans 15 amino acids. CDR3 sequence: CASSFSSGSLETQYF. CDR3 in DNA: TGCGCCAGCAGCTTTTCTAGCGGGAGCTTGGAGACCCAGTACTTC.

This chain joins TRBV25-1 and TRBJ2-7; D unresolved. Germline loops: CDR1 MGHDK, CDR2 SYGVNS. The CDR3 has 11 residues. V lost 5 bases, J lost 6 bases, and 8 bases lay in between. CDR3 coding DNA: TGTGCCAGCAGTAGTTTGGGCGAGCAGTACTTC. This sequence encodes CASSSLGEQYF.

This clonotype has a handful of counts. This rearrangement joins TRBV2 to TRBJ2-1, with 11 bases that match TRBD2. The CDR3 runs 15 residues. J was trimmed by 4 bases and V by 10 bases; bases with no gene match: 9. Germline V gene lookup returns CDR1 SNHLY and CDR2 FYNNEI. The CDR3 DNA reads as TGTGCCAACCTAATAGCGGGAGGGGCGTACAATGAGCAGTTCTTC. Residues: CANLIAGGAYNEQFF.

This clonotype was observed many times. V and J are TRBV4-1 and TRBJ2-7; possibly TRBD1 or TRBD2 for D (6 bases each). V was pared by 1 base and J by 2 bases, with 12 bases between. The length of the CDR3 is 15 residues. Germline CDR1 MGHRA, CDR2 YSYEKL. CDR3 nucleotides: TGCGCCAGCAGCCAAGGTTCGGGGGCAGCCTACGAGCAGTACTTC. It encodes CASSQGSGAAYEQYF.